The entry below gives a single T cell receptor (beta chain) sequence along with its context. This sample is part of a study of blood T cell repertoires in COVID-19. About the study: Researchers got acute and convalescent COVID-19 samples from the United States, Italy and Spain.

Seattle patient enrollment occurred during active infection, with longitudinal follow-up thereafter. CDR3 length: 14 amino acids. Germline values: CDR1 LGHDT, CDR2 YNNKEL (reference sequence). V gave up 4 bases and J gave up 6 bases; unmatched junction bases: 6. Original handling: Quantification of nucleated cells was approximated via reference gene primer amplification. Assay used: immunoSEQ multiplex PCR; TCRdb lists only in-frame clones, some missing. V and J calls and clone size are given by that table; D and trimming were obtained from the DNA. The repertoire holds about 250,000 clones, with about 91% as singletons.

V and J are TRBV3-1 (or the pseudogene TRBV3-2) and TRBJ2-3, with 8 positions matching TRBD1. The source of this sequence is a woman in her 30s with COVID-19, enrolled during active disease. The sequencing sample was made of peripheral blood. This CDR3 reads CASSPPGGRDTQYF. The CDR3 DNA reads as TGTGCCAGCAGCCCCCCAGGGGGCCGGGATACGCAGTATTTT.